This T cell receptor beta chain originates from a study of blood T cells in healthy people across ages. Study-level background: Template switching retrieved approximately one barcoded beta molecule for each two T cells.

Points from the study as a whole: Possibly confounding the expanded clonotype changes was the fact that donor CMV status was unknown.

Primers used in a second PCR of roughly 6 to 12 cycles were a sample-barcoded 5' primer and a J-beta primer mix. TCRdb reprocessed the 5' RACE reads via MiXCR and lists one record per CDR3 protein. The sample lists over a million distinct CDR3 sequences, 40% to 50% seen once, with roughly 7.7% in the top ten. As to this clonotype: Its antigen is unknown.

The CDR3 has 15 residues. Trimming removed 5 bases at V and 3 bases at J, with 16 bases between. The gene calls are TRBV12-3 or TRBV12-4 and TRBJ1-2; a possible D gene is TRBD1 (6 bases). Material: blood. This TCR came from a woman aged 18 to 35 in good health. The DNA of the CDR3 is TGTGCCAGCAGTCCCAACCCCCAGGGGTACTATGGCTACACCTTC. Translation gives CASSPNPQGYYGYTF.